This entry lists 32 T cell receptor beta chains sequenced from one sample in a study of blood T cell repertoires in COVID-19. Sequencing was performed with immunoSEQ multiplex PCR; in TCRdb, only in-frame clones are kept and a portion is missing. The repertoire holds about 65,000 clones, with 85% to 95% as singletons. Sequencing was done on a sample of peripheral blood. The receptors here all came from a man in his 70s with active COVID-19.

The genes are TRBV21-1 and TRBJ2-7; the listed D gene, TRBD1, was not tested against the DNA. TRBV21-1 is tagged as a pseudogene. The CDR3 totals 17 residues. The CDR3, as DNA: TGTGCCAGCAACCTACCTATTGTCGGGACAGGGTATTGTGAGCAGTACGTC. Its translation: CASNLPIVGTGYCEQYV.

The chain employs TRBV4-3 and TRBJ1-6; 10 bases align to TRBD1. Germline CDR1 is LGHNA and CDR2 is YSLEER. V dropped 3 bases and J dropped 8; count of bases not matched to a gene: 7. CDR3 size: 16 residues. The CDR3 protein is CASSQDPGQGYSPLHF. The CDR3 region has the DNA TGCGCCAGCAGCCAGGACCCGGGACAGGGGTATTCACCCCTCCACTTT.

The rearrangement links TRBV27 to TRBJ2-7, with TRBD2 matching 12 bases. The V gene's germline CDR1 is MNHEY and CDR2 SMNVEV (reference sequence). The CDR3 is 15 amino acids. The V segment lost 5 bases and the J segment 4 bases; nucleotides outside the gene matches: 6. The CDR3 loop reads CASSRTSGEVYEQYF. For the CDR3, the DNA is TGTGCCAGCAGTCGGACTAGCGGGGAGGTGTACGAGCAGTACTTC.

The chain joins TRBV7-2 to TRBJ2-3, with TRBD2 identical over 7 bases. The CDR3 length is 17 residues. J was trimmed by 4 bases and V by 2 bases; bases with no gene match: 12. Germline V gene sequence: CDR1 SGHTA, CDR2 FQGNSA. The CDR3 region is CASSLSPGGGGPDTQYF. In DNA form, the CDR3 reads TGTGCCAGCAGCTTATCCCCCGGCGGGGGAGGCCCAGATACGCAGTATTTT.

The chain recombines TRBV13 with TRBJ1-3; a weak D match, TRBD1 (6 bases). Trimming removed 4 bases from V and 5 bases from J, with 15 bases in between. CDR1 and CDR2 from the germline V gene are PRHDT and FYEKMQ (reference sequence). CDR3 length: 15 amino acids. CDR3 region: CASSSGHPQRNTIYF. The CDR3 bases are TGTGCCAGCAGCTCGGGACACCCCCAGAGAAACACCATATATTTT.

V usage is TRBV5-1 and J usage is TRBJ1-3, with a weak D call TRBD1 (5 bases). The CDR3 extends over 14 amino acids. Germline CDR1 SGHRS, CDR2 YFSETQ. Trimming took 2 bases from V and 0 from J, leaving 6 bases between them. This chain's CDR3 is CASSLGDSGNTIYF. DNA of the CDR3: TGCGCCAGCAGCTTAGGGGACTCTGGAAACACCATATATTTT. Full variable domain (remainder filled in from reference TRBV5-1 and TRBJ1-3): KAGVTQTPRYLIKTRGQQVTLSCSPISGHRSVSWYQQTPGQGLQFLFEYFSETQRNKGNFPGRFSGRQFSNSRSEMNVSTLELGDSALYLCASSLGDSGNTIYFGEGSWLTVV.

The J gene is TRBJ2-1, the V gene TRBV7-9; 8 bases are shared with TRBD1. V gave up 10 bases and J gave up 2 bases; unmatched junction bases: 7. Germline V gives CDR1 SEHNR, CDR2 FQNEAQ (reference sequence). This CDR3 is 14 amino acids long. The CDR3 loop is CATEAGGTYNEQFF. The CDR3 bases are TGTGCCACCGAGGCAGGGGGCACCTACAATGAGCAGTTCTTC.

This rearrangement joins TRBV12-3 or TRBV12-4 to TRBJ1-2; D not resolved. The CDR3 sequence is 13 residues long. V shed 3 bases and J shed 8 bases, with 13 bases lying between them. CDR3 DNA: TGTGCCAGCAGTTTTTTCGGGAGAGTGGGCTACACCTTC. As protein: CASSFFGRVGYTF.

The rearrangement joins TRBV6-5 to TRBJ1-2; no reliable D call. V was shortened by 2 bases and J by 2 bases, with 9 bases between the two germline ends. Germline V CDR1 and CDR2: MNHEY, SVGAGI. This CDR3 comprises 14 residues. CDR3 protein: CASSYRGRNYGYTF. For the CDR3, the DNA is TGTGCCAGCAGTTACCGGGGTAGGAACTATGGCTACACCTTC.

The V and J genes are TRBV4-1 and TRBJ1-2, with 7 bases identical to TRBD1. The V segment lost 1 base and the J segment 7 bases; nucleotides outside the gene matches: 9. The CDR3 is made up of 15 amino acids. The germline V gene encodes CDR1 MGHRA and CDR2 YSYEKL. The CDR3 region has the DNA TGCGCCAGCAGCCAAGTTCCCGCAGGGGGTGGTGGCTACACCTTC. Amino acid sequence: CASSQVPAGGGGYTF.

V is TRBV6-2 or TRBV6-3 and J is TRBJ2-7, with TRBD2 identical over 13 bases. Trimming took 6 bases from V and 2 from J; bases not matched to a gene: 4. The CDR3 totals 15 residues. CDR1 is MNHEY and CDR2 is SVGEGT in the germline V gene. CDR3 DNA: TGTGCCAGCAGCCGGGGGACTAGCGGGACCTACGAGCAGTACTTC. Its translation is CASSRGTSGTYEQYF.

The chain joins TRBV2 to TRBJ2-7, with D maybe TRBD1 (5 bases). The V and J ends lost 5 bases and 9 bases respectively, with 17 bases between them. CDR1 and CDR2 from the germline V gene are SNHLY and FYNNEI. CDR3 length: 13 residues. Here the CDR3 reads CASSLDTNLRQYV. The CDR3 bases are TGTGCCAGCAGTCTGGACACCAACCTACGGCAGTACGTC.

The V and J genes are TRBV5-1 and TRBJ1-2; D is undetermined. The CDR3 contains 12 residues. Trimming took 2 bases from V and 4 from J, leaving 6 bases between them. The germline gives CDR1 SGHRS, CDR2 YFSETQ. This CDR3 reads CASSFDSYGYTF. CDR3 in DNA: TGCGCCAGCAGCTTCGATAGCTATGGCTACACCTTC. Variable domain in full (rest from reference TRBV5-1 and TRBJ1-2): KAGVTQTPRYLIKTRGQQVTLSCSPISGHRSVSWYQQTPGQGLQFLFEYFSETQRNKGNFPGRFSGRQFSNSRSEMNVSTLELGDSALYLCASSFDSYGYTFGSGTRLTVV.

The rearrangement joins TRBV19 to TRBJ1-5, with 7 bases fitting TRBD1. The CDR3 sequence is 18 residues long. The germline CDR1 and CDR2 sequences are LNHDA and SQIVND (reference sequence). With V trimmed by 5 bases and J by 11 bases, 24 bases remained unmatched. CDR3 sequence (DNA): TGTGCCAGTAGTCCTCAACAGGGGTCGTCCCCGATACCATCGGCCCAGCATTTT. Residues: CASSPQQGSSPIPSAQHF.

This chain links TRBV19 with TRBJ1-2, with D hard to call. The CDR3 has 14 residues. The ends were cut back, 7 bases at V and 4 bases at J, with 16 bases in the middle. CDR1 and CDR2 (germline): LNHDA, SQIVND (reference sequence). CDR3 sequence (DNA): TGTGCCAGTACCCGGAGGGAGGGCGGCTATGGCTACACCTTC. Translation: CASTRREGGYGYTF.

This CDR3 reads CASGDRDNSPLHF. DNA of the CDR3: TGTGCCTCCGGGGACAGGGATAATTCACCCCTCCACTTT. V and J are TRBV6-5 and TRBJ1-6, with 9 nucleotides matching TRBD1. In germline, CDR1 is MNHEY, CDR2 SVGAGI. V shed 11 bases and J 5 bases; nucleotides not matched to a gene: 4. CDR3 length equals 13 residues.

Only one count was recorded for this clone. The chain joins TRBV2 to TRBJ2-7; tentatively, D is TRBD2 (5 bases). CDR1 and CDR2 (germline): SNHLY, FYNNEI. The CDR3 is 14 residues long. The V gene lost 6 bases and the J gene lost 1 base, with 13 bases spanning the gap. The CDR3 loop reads CASRSQRISYEQYV. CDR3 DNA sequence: TGTGCCAGCAGGTCACAGCGGATATCCTACGAGCAGTACGTC.

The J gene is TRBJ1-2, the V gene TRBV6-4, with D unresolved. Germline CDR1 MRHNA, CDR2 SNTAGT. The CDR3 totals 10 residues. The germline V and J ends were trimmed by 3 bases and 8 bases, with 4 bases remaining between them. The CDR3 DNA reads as TGTGCCAGCAGTGATCAGGGCTACACCTTC. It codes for CASSDQGYTF.

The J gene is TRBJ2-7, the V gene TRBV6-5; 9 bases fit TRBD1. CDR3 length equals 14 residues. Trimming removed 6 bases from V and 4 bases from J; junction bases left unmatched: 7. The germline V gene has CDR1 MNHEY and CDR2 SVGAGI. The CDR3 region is CASRTGTGTYEQYV. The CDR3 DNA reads TGTGCCAGCAGAACCGGGACAGGGACGTACGAGCAGTACGTC.

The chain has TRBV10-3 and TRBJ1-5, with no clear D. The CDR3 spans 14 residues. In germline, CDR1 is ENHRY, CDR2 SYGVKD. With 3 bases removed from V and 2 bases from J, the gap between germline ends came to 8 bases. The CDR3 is CAISDSLGNQPQHF. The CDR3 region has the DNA TGTGCCATCAGTGACAGTCTCGGCAATCAGCCCCAGCATTTT.

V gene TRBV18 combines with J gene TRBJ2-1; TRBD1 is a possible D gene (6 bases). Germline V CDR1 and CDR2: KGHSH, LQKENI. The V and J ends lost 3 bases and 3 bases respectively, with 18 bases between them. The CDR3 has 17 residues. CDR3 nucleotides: TGTGCCAGCTCACCCCTCGGCCAAGGGACAAACTACAATGAGCAGTTCTTC. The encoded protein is CASSPLGQGTNYNEQFF.

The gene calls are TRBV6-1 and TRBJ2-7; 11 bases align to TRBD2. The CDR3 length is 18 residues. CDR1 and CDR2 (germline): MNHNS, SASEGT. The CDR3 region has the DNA TGTGCCAGCAGCGAAGGGGGACTAGCGGCGCCCCCCGGAGGGGAGCAGTACGTC. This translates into CASSEGGLAAPPGGEQYV.

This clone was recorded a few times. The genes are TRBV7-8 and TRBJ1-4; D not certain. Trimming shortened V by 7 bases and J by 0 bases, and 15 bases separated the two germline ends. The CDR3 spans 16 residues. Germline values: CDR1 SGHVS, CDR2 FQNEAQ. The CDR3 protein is CASTNTFLSTNEKLFF. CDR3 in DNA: TGTGCCAGCACAAACACCTTCCTCTCAACTAATGAAAAACTGTTTTTT.

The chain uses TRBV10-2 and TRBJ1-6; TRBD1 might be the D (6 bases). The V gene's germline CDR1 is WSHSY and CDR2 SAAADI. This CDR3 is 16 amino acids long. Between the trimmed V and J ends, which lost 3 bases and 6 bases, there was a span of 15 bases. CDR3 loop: CASSETGQTINSPLHF. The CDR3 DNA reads TGCGCCAGCAGTGAAACCGGACAGACCATTAATTCACCCCTCCACTTT.

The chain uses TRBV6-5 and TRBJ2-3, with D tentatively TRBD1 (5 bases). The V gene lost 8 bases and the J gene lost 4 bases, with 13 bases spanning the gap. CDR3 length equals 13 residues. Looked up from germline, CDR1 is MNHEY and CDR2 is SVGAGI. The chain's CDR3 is CASGAGEADTQYF. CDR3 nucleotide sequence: TGTGCCAGCGGGGCAGGTGAGGCAGATACGCAGTATTTT.

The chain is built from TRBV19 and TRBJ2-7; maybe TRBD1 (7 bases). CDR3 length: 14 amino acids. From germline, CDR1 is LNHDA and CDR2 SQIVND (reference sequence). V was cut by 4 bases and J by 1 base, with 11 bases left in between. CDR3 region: CASSNRGLSYEQYF. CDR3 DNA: TGTGCCAGTAGTAACAGGGGACTTTCCTACGAGCAGTACTTC.

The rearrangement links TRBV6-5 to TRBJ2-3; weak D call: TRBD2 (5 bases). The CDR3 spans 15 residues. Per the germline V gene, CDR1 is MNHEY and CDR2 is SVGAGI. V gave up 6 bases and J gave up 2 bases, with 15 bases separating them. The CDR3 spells CASRTSGSNTDTQYF. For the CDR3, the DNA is TGTGCCAGCAGGACGTCGGGGTCCAACACAGATACGCAGTATTTT.

The CDR3 spells CASRQASGDQETQYF. The CDR3 nucleotides read TGTGCCAGCAGGCAGGCTAGCGGGGATCAAGAGACCCAGTACTTC. V gene TRBV7-8 combines with J gene TRBJ2-5; 9 bases are shared with TRBD2. The germline V gene has CDR1 SGHVS and CDR2 FQNEAQ. The CDR3 has 15 residues. The trim removed 6 bases at V and 2 bases at J, leaving 7 bases unmatched.

The DNA of the CDR3 is TGTGCCAGCAGTCTCGCGGGACAGAACTATGGCTACACCTTC. Its protein product is CASSLAGQNYGYTF. The chain combines TRBV6-5 with TRBJ1-2; TRBD1 matches at 7 bases. The ends lost 5 bases at V and 2 bases at J; junction bases unmatched: 5. Germline loops: CDR1 MNHEY, CDR2 SVGAGI. The CDR3 has 14 residues.

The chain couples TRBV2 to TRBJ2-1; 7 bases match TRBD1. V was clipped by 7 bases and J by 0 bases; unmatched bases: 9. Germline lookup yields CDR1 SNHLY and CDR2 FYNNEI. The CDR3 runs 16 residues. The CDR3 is CASIPRGLRSYNEQFF. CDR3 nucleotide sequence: TGTGCCAGCATTCCTAGGGGGCTTCGCTCCTACAATGAGCAGTTCTTC.

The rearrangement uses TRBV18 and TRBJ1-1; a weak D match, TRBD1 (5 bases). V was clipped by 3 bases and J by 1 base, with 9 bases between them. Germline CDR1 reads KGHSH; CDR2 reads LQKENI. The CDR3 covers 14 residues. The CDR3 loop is CASSPSTANTEAFF. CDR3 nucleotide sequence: TGTGCCAGCTCACCCTCGACAGCGAACACTGAAGCTTTCTTT.

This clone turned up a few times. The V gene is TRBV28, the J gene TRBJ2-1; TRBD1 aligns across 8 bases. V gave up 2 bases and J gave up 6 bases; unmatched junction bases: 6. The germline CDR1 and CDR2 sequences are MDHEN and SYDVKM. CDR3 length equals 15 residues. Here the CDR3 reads CASSLASTGGNEQFF. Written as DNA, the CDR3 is TGTGCCAGCAGTTTAGCCTCCACAGGGGGCAATGAGCAGTTCTTC.